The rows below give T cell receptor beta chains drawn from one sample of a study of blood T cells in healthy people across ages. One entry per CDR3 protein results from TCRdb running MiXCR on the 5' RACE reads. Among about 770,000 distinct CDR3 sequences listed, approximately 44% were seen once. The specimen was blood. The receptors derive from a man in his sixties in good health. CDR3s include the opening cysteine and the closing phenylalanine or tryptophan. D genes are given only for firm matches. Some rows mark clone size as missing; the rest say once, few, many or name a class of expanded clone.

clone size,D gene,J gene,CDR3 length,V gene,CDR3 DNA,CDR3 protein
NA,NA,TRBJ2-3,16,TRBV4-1,TGCGCCAGCAGCCCTTCCCCGGGCCTCCCCACAGATACGCAGTATTTT,CASSPSPGLPTDTQYF
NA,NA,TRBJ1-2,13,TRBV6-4,TGTGCCAGCAGTCAGACAGACTCCGGGGGCTACACCTTC,CASSQTDSGGYTF
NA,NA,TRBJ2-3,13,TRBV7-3,TGTGCCAGCAGCTACGGGACGGAGGATACGCAGTATTTT,CASSYGTEDTQYF
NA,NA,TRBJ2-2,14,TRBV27,TGTGCCAGCAGTTTGGCGGGACTCCCCGGGGAGCTGTTTTTT,CASSLAGLPGELFF
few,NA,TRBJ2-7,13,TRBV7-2,TGTGCCAGCAGCGATAGGGGGGACCTAGAGCAGTACTTC,CASSDRGDLEQYF
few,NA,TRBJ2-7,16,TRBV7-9,TGTGCCAGCAGCCTTCCACCCAGGGCGGGGTCCTACGAGCAGTACTTC,CASSLPPRAGSYEQYF
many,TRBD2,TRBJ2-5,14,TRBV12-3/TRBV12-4,TGTGCCAGCTCACTAGCGGGGGCCTCAGAGACCCAGTACTTC,CASSLAGASETQYF
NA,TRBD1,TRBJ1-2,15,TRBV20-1,TGCAGTGCTAGAATACCGGGACAGGGCTCCTATGGCTACACCTTC,CSARIPGQGSYGYTF
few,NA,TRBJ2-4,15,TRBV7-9,TGTGCCAGCAGCTTAGGGGCGACCACACCTTCCCAGCAGTACTTC,CASSLGATTPSQQYF
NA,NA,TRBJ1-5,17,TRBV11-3,TGTGCCAGCAGCCCTTCTGTGGGGGGCTTGAGCAATCAGCCCCAGCATTTT,CASSPSVGGLSNQPQHF
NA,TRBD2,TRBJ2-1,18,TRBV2,TGTGCCAGCAGTGAGGGACTAGCGGGAGATGAGTCCTACAATGAGCAGTTCTTC,CASSEGLAGDESYNEQFF
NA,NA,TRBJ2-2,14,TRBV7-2,TGTGCCAGCAGTCTAGTTCCGGGCGCCGGGGAGCTGTTTTTT,CASSLVPGAGELFF
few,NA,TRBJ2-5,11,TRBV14,TGTGCCAGCAGCCAAAGGGGGACCCAGTACTTC,CASSQRGTQYF
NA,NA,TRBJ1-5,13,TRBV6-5,TGTGCCAGCAGCCCGACAATCGGGCAGCCCCAGCATTTT,CASSPTIGQPQHF
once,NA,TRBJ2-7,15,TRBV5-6,TGTGCCAGCAGCTTGTTTACAGGAGAAGCCTACGAGCAGTACTTC,CASSLFTGEAYEQYF
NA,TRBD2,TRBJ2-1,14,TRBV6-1,TGTGCCAGCAGCGATAGCGGGGAGTACAATGAGCAGTTCTTC,CASSDSGEYNEQFF
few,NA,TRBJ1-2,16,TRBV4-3,TGCGCCAGCAGCCAAGATATCGGGGCGCGCATCTATGGCTACACCTTC,CASSQDIGARIYGYTF
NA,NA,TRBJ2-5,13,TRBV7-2,TGTGCCAGCAGCAGAGAGGATGGAGAGACCCAGTACTTC,CASSREDGETQYF
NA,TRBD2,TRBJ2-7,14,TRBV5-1,TGCGCCAGCAGCTCCGGGACTAGCGGCCACGAGCAGTACTTC,CASSSGTSGHEQYF
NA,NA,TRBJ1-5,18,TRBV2,TGTGCCAGCAGTCGAGGTATTATGGGCGGACAAAAGAATCAGCCCCAGCATTTT,CASSRGIMGGQKNQPQHF
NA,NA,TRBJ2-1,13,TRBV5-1,TGCGCCAGCAGCCCTGAACTAGTCCATGAGCAGTTCTTC,CASSPELVHEQFF
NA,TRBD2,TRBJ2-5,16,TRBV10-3,TGTGCCATCAGTGGGGGTAGCGGGGAGGCTCAAGAGACCCAGTACTTC,CAISGGSGEAQETQYF
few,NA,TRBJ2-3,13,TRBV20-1,TGCAGTGCTAGAGAGCAGGCGGGGGATACGCAGTATTTT,CSAREQAGDTQYF
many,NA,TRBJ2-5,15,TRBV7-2,TGTGCCAGCAGCTCTATAAGTCCCGGCCAAGAGACCCAGTACTTC,CASSSISPGQETQYF
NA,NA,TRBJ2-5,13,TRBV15,TGTGCCACCAGCAGAGGGGTTATTAATGAGCAGTACTTC,CATSRGVINEQYF
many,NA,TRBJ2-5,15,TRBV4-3,TGCGCCAGCAGCCCGGGACTTTCTACCCTAGAGACCCAGTACTTC,CASSPGLSTLETQYF
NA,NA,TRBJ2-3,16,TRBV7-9,TGTGCCAGCAGCTTAGCGCTAGGGACCCCCACAGATACGCAGTATTTT,CASSLALGTPTDTQYF
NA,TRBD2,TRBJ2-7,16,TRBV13,TGTGCCAGCAGCTTAGGTGCGGCGGGGGGGCCTGGTGAGCAGTACTTC,CASSLGAAGGPGEQYF
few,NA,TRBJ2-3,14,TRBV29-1,TGCAGCGTTGAATCTAGTGGGGGAATAGATACGCAGTATTTT,CSVESSGGIDTQYF
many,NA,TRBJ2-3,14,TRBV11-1,TGTGCCAGCAGCGTGAGGGGGTTCACAGATACGCAGTATTTT,CASSVRGFTDTQYF
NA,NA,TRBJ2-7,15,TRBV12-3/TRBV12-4,TGTGCCAGCAGTTTGACCGGGACAAGCTCCTACGAGCAGTACTTC,CASSLTGTSSYEQYF
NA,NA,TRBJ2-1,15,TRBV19,TGTGCCAGTAGTATAGGGAGGGATCCCTACAATGAGCAGTTCTTC,CASSIGRDPYNEQFF
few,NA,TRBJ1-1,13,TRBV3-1,TGTGCCAGCAGCCAAGATTTGATTCTTGAAGCTTTCTTT,CASSQDLILEAFF
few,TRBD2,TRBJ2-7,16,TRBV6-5,TGTGCCAGCAGTTCCCTTCCGGGGACTAGGGACTACGAGCAGTACTTC,CASSSLPGTRDYEQYF
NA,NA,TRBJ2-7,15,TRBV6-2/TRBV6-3,TGTGCCAGCAGTTTTATACAGCAGGCTCCCTACGAGCAGTACTTC,CASSFIQQAPYEQYF
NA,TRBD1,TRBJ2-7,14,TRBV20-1,TGCAGTGCTACAGGGGACAGGGGACGGTACGAGCAGTACTTC,CSATGDRGRYEQYF
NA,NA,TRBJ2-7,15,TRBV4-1,TGCGCCAGCAGCCGAGAAGTCCACAGATCCTACGAGCAGTACTTC,CASSREVHRSYEQYF
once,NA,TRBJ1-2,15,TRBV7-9,TGTGCCAGCAGCGGGGGCAGGGTCCCTAACTATGGCTACACCTTC,CASSGGRVPNYGYTF
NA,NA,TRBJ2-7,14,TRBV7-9,TGTGCCAGCAGCTTAGCAGGCAGTTCGGGGACTCCGTACTTC,CASSLAGSSGTPYF
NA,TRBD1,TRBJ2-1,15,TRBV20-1,TGCAGTGCTACTGGACAGGGTCTTACCTACAATGAGCAGTTCTTC,CSATGQGLTYNEQFF
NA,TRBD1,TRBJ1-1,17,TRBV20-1,TGCAGTGCTAGGCCTTACCGGGACAGGGGACCGAACACTGAAGCTTTCTTT,CSARPYRDRGPNTEAFF
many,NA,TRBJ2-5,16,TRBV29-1,TGCAGCGTTACTAGGAGCAGGGGGGAGTACCAAGAGACCCAGTACTTC,CSVTRSRGEYQETQYF
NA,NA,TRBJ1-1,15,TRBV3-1,TGTGCCAGCAGCCAAGTGGGCAGTAAGAACACTGAAGCTTTCTTT,CASSQVGSKNTEAFF
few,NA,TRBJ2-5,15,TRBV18,TGTGCCAGCTCTACAAACGGGGGGCAACAAGAGACCCAGTACTTC,CASSTNGGQQETQYF
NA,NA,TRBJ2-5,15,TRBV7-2,TGTGCCAGCAGCTTAGGGATGGGAAACCAAGAGACCCAGTACTTC,CASSLGMGNQETQYF
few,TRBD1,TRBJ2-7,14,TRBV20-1,TGCAGTGCTAGTTCCGGGACAGAGACCTACGAGCAGTACTTC,CSASSGTETYEQYF